This T cell receptor beta chain derives from a study of PD-1 and CTLA-4 blockade in melanoma (dated by TCRdb to the early 2020s). Concerning the study at large: The study compared how PD-1 blockade and CTLA-4 blockade affected the melanoma-reactive CD8 T cell response in patients with melanoma.

There are 11 amino acids in the CDR3, from cysteine to phenylalanine inclusive. Just the 33-base CDR3 DNA is kept, in frame starting at base 1. Deletion took 4 bases off V and 2 bases off J, with a span of 1 base between the germline ends. Notes on this clone: It has no known antigen specificity. No much larger clonotype is one base removed from it; base qualities were not supplied.

The library relied on the immunoSEQ multiplex PCR assay. This immuneACCESS table, as held by TCRdb, lists in-frame sequences with V and J called but not all clones. Of the missing ones, under half trace to an unresolved V gene in checked studies; the others have no known cause. The sample table shows over 25,000 clones, and 85% to 90% are seen once. About 8.5% of the sample lies in the top ten. Recombination connected TRBV12-3 or TRBV12-4 to TRBJ2-3; the D gene identity is not certain. The material sequenced was CD8+ T cells from peripheral blood, taken before anti-PD-1 treatment. The source is a human donor with melanoma. The CDR3 loop reads CASSYTDTQYF. The DNA reads as follows: TGTGCCAGCAGTTACACAGATACGCAGTATTTT.